This T cell receptor (beta chain) was captured by sequencing in a study of T-cell memory formation after mild COVID-19. Study-level results: Pre-infection memory carried some responding clones, suggesting that cross-reactive memory joined.

TCR alpha and TCR beta cDNA libraries with sample barcodes and UMIs came from 5'RACE using constant-segment primers. MiXCR was run by TCRdb on the 5' RACE reads, yielding one entry per CDR3 protein. This table has 450,000 or so distinct CDR3 sequences, about 23% appearing once. The ends were cut back, 4 bases at V and 5 bases at J, with 11 bases in the middle. The length of the CDR3 is 13 residues. Germline V gene sequence: CDR1 KGHDR, CDR2 SFDVKD. As to this clonotype: Its antigen remains unidentified.

V and J are TRBV24-1 and TRBJ2-7; possibly TRBD1 for D (6 bases). The receptor's source is an adult woman who had mild COVID-19 (a few samples of this study predate the infection). Cell type and time point are not known. Sequenced: PBMCs or a T cell subset sorted from them (not recorded which). This CDR3 is CATSDPDRDEQYF. The CDR3 nucleotides are TGTGCCACCAGTGACCCGGACAGAGACGAGCAGTACTTC.